The rows below give T cell receptor beta chains drawn from one sample of a study of human T cells and chemical hapten exposure. TCRdb re-derived calls from the RACE reads in MiXCR, one entry per CDR3 protein. The data contain roughly 250,000 distinct CDR3 sequences, about 8.1% of them seen just once; the ten biggest clones take up under 2.5%. This specimen was whole blood, taken in connection with sensitization to the hapten diphenylcyclopropenone (DPC). Every receptor here comes from a woman aged 40 to 49 with alopecia areata. Some clones in this sample may be carry-over from other donors' samples. Each CDR3 is given without its conserved first and last residue. Fields, in order: V gene, J gene, clone size, CDR3 protein. Expanded clones are given a class, and other clones once, few, many or no size at all.

TRBV2	TRBJ2-5	many	ASRAGRTQETQY
TRBV28	TRBJ1-2	many	ASSNRVGYT
TRBV6-2/TRBV6-3	TRBJ2-3	many	ASSYPQGYTDTQY
TRBV5-5	TRBJ1-2	many	ASSWETSNYGYT
TRBV5-1	TRBJ2-3	few	ASSFGGARTDTQY
TRBV20-1	TRBJ2-3	few	SVGEPTDTQY
TRBV6-2/TRBV6-3	TRBJ2-7	-	ASSYSRASYEQY
TRBV10-3	TRBJ2-5	once	AISGTEDGTQY
TRBV28	TRBJ2-3	-	ASSWGDTQY
TRBV11-1	TRBJ2-5	-	ASSRNRDFQETQY
TRBV12-3/TRBV12-4	TRBJ1-4	-	ASSFSGLGNEKLF
TRBV27	TRBJ2-7	few	ASSVSGGRYEQY
TRBV6-5	TRBJ2-7	once	ASSLTPSSGSYEQY
TRBV4-1	TRBJ1-5	many	ASSQEERTPNFQPQH
TRBV7-9	TRBJ2-6	few	ASSLLAAGANVLT
TRBV6-1	TRBJ2-1	few	ATVFLKNEQF
TRBV15	TRBJ2-3	few	ATSRDITRRDTQY
TRBV5-5	TRBJ1-5	few	ASSPRTGSHQPQH
TRBV12-3/TRBV12-4	TRBJ1-3	few	ASSLGNSRFSGNTIY
TRBV27	TRBJ2-4	few	ASSLHSEGIQY